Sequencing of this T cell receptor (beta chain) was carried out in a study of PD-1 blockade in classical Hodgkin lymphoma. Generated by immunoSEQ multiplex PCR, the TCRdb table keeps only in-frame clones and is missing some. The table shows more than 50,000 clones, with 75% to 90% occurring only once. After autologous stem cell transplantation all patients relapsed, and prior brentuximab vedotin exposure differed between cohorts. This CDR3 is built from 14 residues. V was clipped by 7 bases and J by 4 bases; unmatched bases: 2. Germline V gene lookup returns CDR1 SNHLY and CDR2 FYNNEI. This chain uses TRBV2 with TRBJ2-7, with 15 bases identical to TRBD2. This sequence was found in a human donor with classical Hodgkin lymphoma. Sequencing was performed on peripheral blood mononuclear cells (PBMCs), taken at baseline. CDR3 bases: TGTGCCAGCAAAGGGACTAGCGGGGGGTACGAGCAGTACTTC. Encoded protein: CASKGTSGGYEQYF.